This T cell receptor (beta chain) was captured in a study of blood T cell repertoires in COVID-19. Study background: Samples of COVID-19 (acute and convalescent) were obtained from the United States, Italy and Spain.

The length of the CDR3 is 13 residues. CDR1 is MNHEY and CDR2 is SMNVEV in the germline V gene (reference sequence). V gave up 3 bases and J gave up 3 bases, with 8 bases separating them. The repertoire was sequenced with immunoSEQ multiplex PCR; TCRdb's copy has only in-frame clones and lacks some. The table includes about 120,000 clones, about four fifths detected once. This clonotype was sampled from a woman aged 65 to 85 with acute or convalescent COVID-19. Sequencing used peripheral blood. The chain couples TRBV27 to TRBJ1-2; perhaps TRBD1 as D (5 bases). The CDR3 bases are TGTGCCAGCAGTTTCAGCAGGGACTATGGCTACACCTTC. Its protein is CASSFSRDYGYTF.